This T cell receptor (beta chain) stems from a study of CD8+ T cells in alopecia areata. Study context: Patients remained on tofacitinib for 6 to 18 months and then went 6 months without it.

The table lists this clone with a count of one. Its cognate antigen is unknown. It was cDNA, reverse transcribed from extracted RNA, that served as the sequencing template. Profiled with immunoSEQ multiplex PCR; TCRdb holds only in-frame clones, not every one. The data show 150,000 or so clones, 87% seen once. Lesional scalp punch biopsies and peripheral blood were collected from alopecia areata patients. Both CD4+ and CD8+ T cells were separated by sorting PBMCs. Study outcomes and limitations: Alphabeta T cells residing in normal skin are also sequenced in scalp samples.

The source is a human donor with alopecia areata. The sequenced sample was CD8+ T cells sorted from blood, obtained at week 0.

The DNA for the CDR3 is TGTGCCAGCAGCTACACACTAGCGGGAGGCTACGAGCAGTACTTC. Its translation is CASSYTLAGGYEQYF. The gene calls are TRBV7-6 and TRBJ2-7; 12 nucleotides align to TRBD2. V shed 4 bases and J 3 bases; nucleotides not matched to a gene: 4. Germline V gives CDR1 SGHVS, CDR2 FNYEAQ. This CDR3 region has 15 residues.